This T cell receptor beta chain derives from a study of Graves' ophthalmopathy and Graves' hyperthyroidism (dated by TCRdb to 2016 to 2018). For the study in its entirety: Peripheral blood was collected at initial diagnosis, prior to any treatment. To tell Graves' ophthalmopathy apart from Graves' hyperthyroidism, and to predict which patients would progress to ophthalmopathy, the study relied on TCR beta repertoire signatures. In total, some 130 blood samples were TCR-sequenced: 43 ophthalmopathy, some 80 hyperthyroidism and approximately 17 hyperthyroidism-to-ophthalmopathy patients. To explore V-J signatures that separate ophthalmopathy from hyperthyroidism, a discovery set of more than 95 patients was enrolled, consisting of about 41 with ophthalmopathy and fewer than 60 with stable hyperthyroidism. In five to seven hyperthyroidism patients, the T-cell repertoire of thyroid tissue was compared with the T-cell repertoire of blood. An independent validation cohort comprised roughly 20 hyperthyroidism patients and 15 to 17 patients who later progressed from hyperthyroidism to ophthalmopathy. Following sample collection, hyperthyroidism patients were given methimazole at a starting dose of 30 mg daily, and ophthalmopathy patients were given high-dose intravenous methylprednisolone. The 100 discovery patients were randomly split 7:3 into training and test sets. The paper as a whole reports these results and caveats: In validation, the model predicted ophthalmopathy progression with roughly 68% sensitivity and 72.22% specificity; some twelve predicted patients were CT-confirmed with GO in a median of approximately 6.5 months. In cross-validation, the 13-signature model distinguished ophthalmopathy from stable hyperthyroidism with less than 90% sensitivity and about 81% specificity, while in the test set the corresponding values were around 79% and 71%. Most of the expanded thyroid clonotypes with a frequency above 0.001 were also detected in blood, and it was suggested that the thyroid immune response may be reflected by blood repertoires. No statistical method was used to set the sample size in advance, and the investigators knew which group each participant was assigned to.

Ophthalmopathy patients had moderately to severely active disease, Clinical Activity Score of at least 3, NOSPECS grade of at least 4, and disease duration under 3 months. Patients with other autoimmune diseases, uncontrolled infections, pregnancy or lactation were excluded from the study. Clinical symptoms, serum thyroxine, TRAb, thyroid ultrasound and orbital computed tomography formed the basis of the diagnosis. Ficoll-Paque density gradient centrifugation was used to isolate PBMCs from about 10 ml of fresh peripheral blood. Trizol reagent was used to extract the total RNA, and its quality was then checked on an Agilent 2100 Bioanalyzer. This clonotype was recorded many times. Its antigen specificity is not known. No clone much larger than this one lies a single base away; base qualities are absent. For repertoire sequencing, the TCR beta CDR3 regions were amplified from RNA transcripts. The first round was an RT-PCR using HTBI primers with the Qiagen OneStep RT-PCR kit, and this first round was followed by a second-round multiplex PCR, then size selection and purification. Sequencing of the libraries was carried out on an Illumina HiSeq2000 in paired-end mode with 100 bp reads. In the paper's pipeline: SOAPnuke was used for read processing, and reads with adapters, uncalled bases, a mean Phred below 15, or no exact constant-primer or identifier match were discarded. COPE v1.2.5 was used to merge high-quality paired reads. Each unique nucleotide sequence was defined as a clonotype, and clonotypes were aligned to IMGT TRB V, D and J references with MiTCR v1.1. The analysis was limited to V-J combinations with a frequency above 0.0001, which together covered more than 99% of repertoires. For each V-J combination, a TCR clonal expansion and chaos score was defined as the ratio of F50 clonal expansion to chaos observed in the TCRdist matrix. Welch's t-statistics and random forest were used to reduce features to about a dozen V-J combinations, which were fed into a naive Bayes classifier. The similarity between thyroid and blood repertoires was quantified using the Morisita-Horn index. Using fastp at Q25 and MiXCR, TCRdb reprocessed the public reads and kept productive beta chains. Each entry is one CDR3 protein sequence, shown with its most common DNA and genes. The V and J calls reflect TCRdb's pipeline rather than the authors' work. In this sample the table shows about 220,000 distinct CDR3 sequences, about 22% of which occur a single time. Under 55% of the sample lies in the top ten.

This receptor was obtained from a woman aged 45-65 years with Graves' ophthalmopathy. Donor details come from another sample of the same person, matched by shared clones. Sequencing input: peripheral blood.

The encoded CDR3 is CASAVENYGYTF. The nucleotide sequence is TGCGCCTCGGCAGTAGAAAACTATGGCTACACCTTC. This chain is built from TRBV5-1 and TRBJ1-2, with no D gene named confidently. The CDR3 starts with the cysteine, ends with the phenylalanine, and has 12 residues. Just CDR3 DNA is preserved here, 36 bases in frame from base 1. CDR1 is given as SGHRS and CDR2 as YFSETQ, both from the germline V gene. Trimming removed 10 bases from V and 2 bases from J, leaving 12 bases between the germline ends. The variable domain in full, with residues beyond the CDR3 obtained from the reference TRBV5-1 and TRBJ1-2 genes, is KAGVTQTPRYLIKTRGQQVTLSCSPISGHRSVSWYQQTPGQGLQFLFEYFSETQRNKGNFPGRFSGRQFSNSRSEMNVSTLELGDSALYLCASAVENYGYTFGSGTRLTVV.